The 21 T cell receptor beta chains reported below all come from one sample, sequenced in a study of T cells in Graves' hyperthyroidism and ophthalmopathy. RNA transcripts gave rise to amplified TCR beta CDR3 regions. Using the HTBI primer set, a first-round RT-PCR was run on the TCR CDR3. TCRdb independently ran MiXCR on the multiplex PCR reads; one entry per CDR3 protein. The table records approximately 690,000 distinct CDR3 sequences, less than 25% of them present only once. Sequencing was done on a sample of blood. The receptors stem from a man between 25 and 39 years old with Graves' ophthalmopathy.

Ten or more counts support this clonotype. V gene TRBV12-3 or TRBV12-4 combines with J gene TRBJ1-5; D ambiguous. Trimming left V 1 base short and J 0 bases short, with 7 bases between. This CDR3 is 15 amino acids long. The CDR3 here is CASSLVPDSNQPQHF. The DNA of the CDR3 is TGTGCCAGCAGTTTAGTCCCAGATAGCAATCAGCCCCAGCATTTT.

V is TRBV19 and J is TRBJ1-1; TRBD1 is a possible D gene (5 bases). The germline V and J ends were trimmed by 3 bases and 2 bases, with 16 bases remaining between them. Germline V gene sequence: CDR1 LNHDA, CDR2 SQIVND (reference sequence). CDR3 length: 16 amino acids. The CDR3 spells CASSIRPRAANTEAFF. Here the CDR3 DNA reads TGTGCCAGTAGTATCAGACCCAGGGCTGCAAACACTGAAGCTTTCTTT.

This clonotype has at least ten counts. This chain uses TRBV12-3 or TRBV12-4 with TRBJ2-3; 8 bases fit TRBD2. The CDR3 sequence is 16 residues long. V lost 5 bases and J lost 4; bases outside the gene matches: 11. The DNA for the CDR3 is TGTGCCAGCAGTCGGGGAGGCGGGAGGAGGCCAGATACGCAGTATTTT. Protein: CASSRGGGRRPDTQYF.

J is TRBJ2-7 and V is TRBV28, with TRBD2 matching over 7 bases. CDR3 length: 13 amino acids. Trimming removed 7 bases from V and 4 bases from J; junction bases left unmatched: 7. The germline V gene encodes CDR1 MDHEN and CDR2 SYDVKM. The CDR3: CASTWGGEYEQYF. The CDR3 region has the DNA TGTGCCAGCACCTGGGGGGGGGAATACGAGCAGTACTTC.

The V call is TRBV7-2, the J call TRBJ2-5; D may correspond to TRBD1 or TRBD2 (5 bases each). Germline V gene lookup returns CDR1 SGHTA and CDR2 FQGNSA. The CDR3 has 15 residues. V dropped 6 bases and J dropped 7 bases, with 21 bases sitting between them. This CDR3 is CASSKPRPSGGTQYF. The CDR3 nucleotides are TGTGCCAGCAGTAAACCGAGGCCCTCTGGGGGGACCCAGTACTTC.

This clonotype has ten or more counts. The rearrangement joins TRBV7-2 to TRBJ2-7; D unclear. CDR3 length equals 17 residues. In germline, CDR1 is SGHTA, CDR2 FQGNSA. The V and J ends lost 5 bases and 4 bases respectively, with 24 bases between them. The CDR3 DNA sequence: TGTGCCAGCAGCCCATCCGCCGTGACTTCAAAGATTTACGAGCAGTACTTC. Its protein is CASSPSAVTSKIYEQYF. Using reference TRBV7-2 and TRBJ2-7 for the parts outside the CDR3, the full variable domain is GAGVSQSPSNKVTEKGKDVELRCDPISGHTALYWYRQSLGQGLEFLIYFQGNSAPDKSGLPSDRFSAERTGGSVSTLTIQRTQQEDSAVYLCASSPSAVTSKIYEQYFGPGTRLTVT.

The chain employs TRBV7-2 and TRBJ1-1; D is unclear. CDR3 length equals 17 residues. Germline CDR1 SGHTA, CDR2 FQGNSA. The V end was cut by 1 base, the J end by 3 bases, with 18 bases between. The CDR3 here is CASSLGWGALAYTEAFF. The CDR3 region has the DNA TGTGCCAGCAGCTTAGGTTGGGGTGCTCTAGCGTACACTGAAGCTTTCTTT. The whole variable domain, filled in from reference TRBV7-2 and TRBJ1-1, reads GAGVSQSPSNKVTEKGKDVELRCDPISGHTALYWYRQSLGQGLEFLIYFQGNSAPDKSGLPSDRFSAERTGGSVSTLTIQRTQQEDSAVYLCASSLGWGALAYTEAFFGQGTRLTVV.

This clonotype came up a few times. This chain links TRBV7-8 with TRBJ2-1; D unclear. Germline V gene data show CDR1 as SGHVS and CDR2 as FQNEAQ. The CDR3 sequence is 16 residues long. The V gene lost 0 bases and the J gene lost 0 bases, with 9 bases spanning the gap. The CDR3 reads CASSLALSRSYNEQFF. CDR3 DNA sequence: TGTGCCAGCAGCTTAGCCCTTTCACGCTCCTACAATGAGCAGTTCTTC. The full variable domain, in which reference TRBV7-8 and TRBJ2-1 provide the parts outside the CDR3, is GAGVSQSPRYKVAKRGQDVALRCDPISGHVSLFWYQQALGQGPEFLTYFQNEAQLDKSGLPSDRFFAERPEGSVSTLKIQRTQQEDSAVYLCASSLALSRSYNEQFFGPGTRLTVL.

This clonotype was seen at least ten times. The J gene is TRBJ1-2, the V gene TRBV12-3 or TRBV12-4; 7 bases are a match to TRBD1. The CDR3 has 14 amino acids. V lost 4 bases and J lost 3; bases outside the gene matches: 5. DNA of the CDR3: TGTGCCAGCAGTTCGAGGGGGCGGGACTATGGCTACACCTTC. This codes for CASSSRGRDYGYTF.

This clonotype appeared a single time. This clone may be a read error of a much larger clone one base away. This chain links TRBV6-1 with TRBJ1-1, with D hard to call. The ends were cut back, 1 base at V and 4 bases at J, with 10 bases in the middle. The germline CDR1 and CDR2 sequences are MNHNS and SASEGT. This CDR3 has 14 residues. In DNA form, the CDR3 reads TGTGCCAGCAGTGAAGTTGGACGGAGCACTGAAGCTTTCTTT. Translation gives CASSEVGRSTEAFF.

This CDR3 reads CSARTRYGYTF. The CDR3 nucleotides read TGCAGCGCCCGGACGAGGTATGGCTACACCTTC. This chain joins TRBV29-1 and TRBJ1-2, with D unresolved. Trimming pared 7 bases from V and 5 bases from J, leaving 11 bases between. This CDR3 contains 11 residues. Looked up from germline, CDR1 is SQVTM and CDR2 is ANQGSEA.

DNA for the CDR3: TGTGCCAGTAGACCCACAGGGGTGGGAGTAATCCCCTACAATGAGCAGTTCTTC. Its protein product is CASRPTGVGVIPYNEQFF. The gene calls are TRBV19 and TRBJ2-1, with 7 nucleotides matching TRBD1. Germline V CDR1 and CDR2: LNHDA, SQIVND (reference sequence). The trim removed 6 bases at V and 2 bases at J, leaving 16 bases unmatched. The CDR3 length is 18 residues.

The sample holds a few counts of this clonotype. A much larger clone lies a single base off, so this may be a read error. This sequence joins TRBV20-1 and TRBJ1-5; 10 nucleotides align to TRBD1. V gave up 4 bases and J gave up 2 bases; unmatched junction bases: 8. The germline gives CDR1 DFQATT, CDR2 SNEGSKA (reference sequence). The CDR3 loop spans 16 amino acids. CDR3 region: CSAKDGGTGGNQPQHF. CDR3 coding DNA: TGCAGTGCTAAAGATGGGGGGACAGGGGGCAATCAGCCCCAGCATTTT.

The rearrangement joins TRBV4-3 to TRBJ1-5; D remains ambiguous. The CDR3 length is 14 residues. Looked up from germline, CDR1 is LGHNA and CDR2 is YSLEER. Deletions cut 4 bases from V and 0 bases from J, with 7 bases between. The CDR3 DNA reads as TGCGCCAGCAGCCCTATGCGTAGCAATCAGCCCCAGCATTTT. Its protein product is CASSPMRSNQPQHF.

This clonotype was found many times. The J gene is TRBJ2-2, the V gene TRBV6-4; D is ambiguous. Germline-derived CDR1 and CDR2 are MRHNA and SNTAGT. V was pared by 2 bases and J by 5 bases, with 9 bases between. This CDR3 is built from 14 residues. CDR3 sequence (DNA): TGTGCCAGCAGTGACGGTAGTTTTACCGGGGAGCTGTTTTTT. Its translation: CASSDGSFTGELFF.

The chain has TRBV7-8 and TRBJ2-7; 7 positions match TRBD2. This CDR3 spans 18 amino acids. V dropped 1 base and J dropped 2; count of bases not matched to a gene: 14. Germline CDR1 reads SGHVS; CDR2 reads FQNEAQ. Here the CDR3 reads CASSLVGGGPWETYEQYF. The CDR3 DNA is TGTGCCAGCAGCTTAGTTGGGGGGGGTCCATGGGAAACCTACGAGCAGTACTTC.

J is TRBJ2-1 and V is TRBV29-1; TRBD2 is a possible D gene (7 bases). CDR1 and CDR2 from the germline V gene are SQVTM and ANQGSEA. The V end lost 1 base, the J end lost 10 bases, and 14 bases lay between the germline ends. The CDR3 spans 13 residues. This chain's CDR3 is CSVEGGGAGEQFF. The CDR3 DNA reads as TGCAGCGTTGAAGGGGGGGGGGCAGGGGAGCAGTTCTTC.

As to this clonotype: Mismatch with germline at one junction end may stem from a read error. V is TRBV19 and J is TRBJ2-3, with TRBD1 as a possible D gene (6 bases). Germline V gene lookup returns CDR1 LNHDA and CDR2 SQIVND (reference sequence). The CDR3 contains 14 residues. The CDR3 nucleotides read TGTGCCAGTAGTACCGGACAGCGCACGGATACGCAGTATTTT. Its protein product is CASSTGQRTDTQYF. The complete variable domain, with remaining parts taken from reference TRBV19 and TRBJ2-3, reads DGGITQSPKYLFRKEGQNVTLSCEQNLNHDAMYWYRQDPGQGLRLIYYSQIVNDFQKGDIAEGYSVSREKKESFPLTVTSAQKNPTAFYLCASSTGQRTDTQYFGPGTRLTVL.

This clonotype has ten or more counts. The chain recombines TRBV28 with TRBJ1-1; possibly TRBD1 for D (5 bases). Trimming shortened V by 5 bases and J by 4 bases, and 17 bases separated the two germline ends. Germline CDR1 reads MDHEN; CDR2 reads SYDVKM. The CDR3 consists of 15 residues. The CDR3 region has the DNA TGTGCCAGCAGTCTCGAGATTGCGGGGGGCACTGAAGCTTTCTTT. It encodes CASSLEIAGGTEAFF. The variable domain in full, with the rest retrieved from reference TRBV28 and TRBJ1-1, is DVKVTQSSRYLVKRTGEKVFLECVQDMDHENMFWYRQDPGLGLRLIYFSYDVKMKEKGDIPEGYSVSREKKERFSLILESASTNQTSMYLCASSLEIAGGTEAFFGQGTRLTVV.

The V gene is TRBV4-1, the J gene TRBJ2-7; D possibly corresponds to TRBD2 (6 bases). The V and J ends lost 4 bases and 5 bases respectively, with 18 bases between them. Germline V gene sequence: CDR1 MGHRA, CDR2 YSYEKL. The CDR3 length is 15 residues. As DNA, the CDR3 is TGCGCCAGCAGCCGCCCGGGACTGGGGTTGGACGAGCAGTACTTC. Amino acid sequence: CASSRPGLGLDEQYF.

In nucleotides, the CDR3 is TGTGCCACAGGACAGTCTGGGGCCAACGTCCTGACTTTC. It specifies CATGQSGANVLTF. V is TRBV25-1 and J is TRBJ2-6; tentatively, D is TRBD1 (6 bases). The ends were cut back, 10 bases at V and 1 base at J, with 8 bases in the middle. The CDR3 has 13 residues. The germline V gene encodes CDR1 MGHDK and CDR2 SYGVNS.